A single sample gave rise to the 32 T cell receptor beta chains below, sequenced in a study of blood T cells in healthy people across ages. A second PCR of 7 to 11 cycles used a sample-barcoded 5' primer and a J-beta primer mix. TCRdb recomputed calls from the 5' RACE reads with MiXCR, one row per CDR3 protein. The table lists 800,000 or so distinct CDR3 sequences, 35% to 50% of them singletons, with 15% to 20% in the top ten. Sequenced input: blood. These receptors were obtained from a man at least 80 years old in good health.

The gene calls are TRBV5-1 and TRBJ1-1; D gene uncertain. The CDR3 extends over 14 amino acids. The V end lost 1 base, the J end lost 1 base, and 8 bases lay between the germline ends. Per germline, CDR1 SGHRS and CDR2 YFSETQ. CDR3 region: CASSLFRQNTEAFF. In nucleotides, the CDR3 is TGCGCCAGCAGCTTGTTTCGGCAGAACACTGAAGCTTTCTTT.

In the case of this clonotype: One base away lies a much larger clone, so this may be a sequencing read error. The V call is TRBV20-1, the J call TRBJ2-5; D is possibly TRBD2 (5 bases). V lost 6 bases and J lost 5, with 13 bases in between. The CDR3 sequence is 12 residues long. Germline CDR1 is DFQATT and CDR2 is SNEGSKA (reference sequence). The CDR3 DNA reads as TGCAGTGCCTCGAGGGCTGGGGAGACCCAGTACTTC. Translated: CSASRAGETQYF.

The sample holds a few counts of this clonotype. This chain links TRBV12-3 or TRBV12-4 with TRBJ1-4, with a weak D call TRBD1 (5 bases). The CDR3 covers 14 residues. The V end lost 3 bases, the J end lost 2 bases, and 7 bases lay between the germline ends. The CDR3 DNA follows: TGTGCCAGCAGTTTTAAGGGGACTAATGAAAAACTGTTTTTT. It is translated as CASSFKGTNEKLFF.

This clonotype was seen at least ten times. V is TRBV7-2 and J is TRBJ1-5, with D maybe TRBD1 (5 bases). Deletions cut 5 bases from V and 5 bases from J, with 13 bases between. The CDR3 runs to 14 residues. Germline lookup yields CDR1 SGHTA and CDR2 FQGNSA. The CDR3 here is CASSTEVGHQPQHF. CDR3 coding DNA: TGTGCCAGCAGCACAGAGGTGGGACATCAGCCCCAGCATTTT. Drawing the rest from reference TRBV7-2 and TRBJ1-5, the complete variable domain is GAGVSQSPSNKVTEKGKDVELRCDPISGHTALYWYRQSLGQGLEFLIYFQGNSAPDKSGLPSDRFSAERTGGSVSTLTIQRTQQEDSAVYLCASSTEVGHQPQHFGDGTRLSIL.

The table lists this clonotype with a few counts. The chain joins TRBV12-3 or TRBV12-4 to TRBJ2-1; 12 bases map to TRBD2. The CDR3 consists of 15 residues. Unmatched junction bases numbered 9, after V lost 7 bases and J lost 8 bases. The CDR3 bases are TGTGCCAGCACCCTGACTAGCGGGAGTGTCGATGAGCAGTTCTTC. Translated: CASTLTSGSVDEQFF.

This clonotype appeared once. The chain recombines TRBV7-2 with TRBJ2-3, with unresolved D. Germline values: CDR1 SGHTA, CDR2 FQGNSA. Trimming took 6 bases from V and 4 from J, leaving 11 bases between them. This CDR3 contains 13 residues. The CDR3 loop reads CASSRVGADTQYF. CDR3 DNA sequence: TGTGCCAGCAGTAGAGTTGGTGCAGATACGCAGTATTTT. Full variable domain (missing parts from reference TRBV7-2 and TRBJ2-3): GAGVSQSPSNKVTEKGKDVELRCDPISGHTALYWYRQSLGQGLEFLIYFQGNSAPDKSGLPSDRFSAERTGGSVSTLTIQRTQQEDSAVYLCASSRVGADTQYFGPGTRLTVL.

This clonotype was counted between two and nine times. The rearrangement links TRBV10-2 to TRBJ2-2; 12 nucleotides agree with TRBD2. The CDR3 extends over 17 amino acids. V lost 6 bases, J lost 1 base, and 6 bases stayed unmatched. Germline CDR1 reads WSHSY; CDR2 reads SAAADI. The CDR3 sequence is CASRTSGSSRNTGELFF. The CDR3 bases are TGCGCCAGCAGGACTAGCGGGAGTTCTCGGAACACCGGGGAGCTGTTTTTT.

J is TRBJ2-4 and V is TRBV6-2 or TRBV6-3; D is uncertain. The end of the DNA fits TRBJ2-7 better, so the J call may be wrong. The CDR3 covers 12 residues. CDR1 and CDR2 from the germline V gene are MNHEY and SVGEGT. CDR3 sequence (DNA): TGTGCCAGCAGTTCTCCGGGCCACGAGCAGTACTTC. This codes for CASSSPGHEQYF.

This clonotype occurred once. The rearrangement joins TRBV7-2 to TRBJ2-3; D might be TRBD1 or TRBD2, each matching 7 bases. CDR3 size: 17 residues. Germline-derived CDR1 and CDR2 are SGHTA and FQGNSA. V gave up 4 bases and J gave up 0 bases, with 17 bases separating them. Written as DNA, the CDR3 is TGTGCCAGCAGCTCAGGGGGGAGGGGCCCTAGCACAGATACGCAGTATTTT. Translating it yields CASSSGGRGPSTDTQYF.

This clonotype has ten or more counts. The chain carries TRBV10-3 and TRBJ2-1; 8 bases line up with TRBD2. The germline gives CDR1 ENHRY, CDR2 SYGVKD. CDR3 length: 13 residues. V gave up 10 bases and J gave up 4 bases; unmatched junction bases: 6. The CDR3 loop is CATDTGGYNEQFF. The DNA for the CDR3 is TGTGCCACCGACACGGGAGGGTACAATGAGCAGTTCTTC.

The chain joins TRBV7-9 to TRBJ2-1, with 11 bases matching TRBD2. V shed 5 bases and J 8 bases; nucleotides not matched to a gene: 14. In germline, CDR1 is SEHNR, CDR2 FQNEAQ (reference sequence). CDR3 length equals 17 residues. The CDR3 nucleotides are TGTGCCAGCAGCCCGGATAGCGGGAGGGCCCTGGGCGATGAGCAGTTCTTC. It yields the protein CASSPDSGRALGDEQFF.

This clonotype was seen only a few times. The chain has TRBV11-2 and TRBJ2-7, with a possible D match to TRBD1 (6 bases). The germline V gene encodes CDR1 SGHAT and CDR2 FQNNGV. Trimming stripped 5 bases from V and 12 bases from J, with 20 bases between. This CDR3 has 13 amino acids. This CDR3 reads CASSTYPDSPRYF. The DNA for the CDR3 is TGTGCCAGCAGCACATACCCGGACAGCCCGCGGTACTTC. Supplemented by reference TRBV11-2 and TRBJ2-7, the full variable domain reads EAGVAQSPRYKIIEKRQSVAFWCNPISGHATLYWYQQILGQGPKLLIQFQNNGVVDDSQLPKDRFSAERLKGVDSTLKIQPAKLEDSAVYLCASSTYPDSPRYFGPGTRLTVT.

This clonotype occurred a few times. Here the CDR3 reads CATSDSLRQTDTQYF. DNA for the CDR3: TGTGCCACCAGTGATTCGCTAAGACAGACAGATACGCAGTATTTT. The rearrangement uses TRBV24-1 and TRBJ2-3; possibly TRBD1 for D (5 bases). Germline V gene sequence: CDR1 KGHDR, CDR2 SFDVKD. This CDR3 has 15 residues. Trimming pared 2 bases from V and 3 bases from J, leaving 11 bases between.

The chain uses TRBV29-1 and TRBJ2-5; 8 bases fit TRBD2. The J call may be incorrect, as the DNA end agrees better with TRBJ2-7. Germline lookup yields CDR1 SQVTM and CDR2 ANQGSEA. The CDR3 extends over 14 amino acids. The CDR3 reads CSVESSGSYSEQYF. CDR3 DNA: TGCAGCGTTGAGTCCAGCGGGAGTTATTCCGAGCAGTACTTC.

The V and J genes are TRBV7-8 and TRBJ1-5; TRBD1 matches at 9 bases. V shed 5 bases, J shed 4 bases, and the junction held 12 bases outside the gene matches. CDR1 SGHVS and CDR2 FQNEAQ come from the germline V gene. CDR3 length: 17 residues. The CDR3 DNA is TGTGCCAGCAGCCCAGGGACAGGGCGTCCACTAAATCAGCCCCAGCATTTT. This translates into CASSPGTGRPLNQPQHF.

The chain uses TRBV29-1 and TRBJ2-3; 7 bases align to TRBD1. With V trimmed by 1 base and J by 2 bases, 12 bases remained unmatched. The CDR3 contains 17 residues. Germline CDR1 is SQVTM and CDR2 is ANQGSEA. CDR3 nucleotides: TGCAGCGTTGAAGCTTGGGGACCAAGGGGGCCCACAGATACGCAGTATTTT. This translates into CSVEAWGPRGPTDTQYF.

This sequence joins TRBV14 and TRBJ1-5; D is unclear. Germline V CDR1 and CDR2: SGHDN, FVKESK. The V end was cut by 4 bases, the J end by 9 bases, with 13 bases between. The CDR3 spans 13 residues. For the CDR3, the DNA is TGTGCCAGCAGCCGTGACCTCGGTGGGCCCCAGCATTTT. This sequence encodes CASSRDLGGPQHF.

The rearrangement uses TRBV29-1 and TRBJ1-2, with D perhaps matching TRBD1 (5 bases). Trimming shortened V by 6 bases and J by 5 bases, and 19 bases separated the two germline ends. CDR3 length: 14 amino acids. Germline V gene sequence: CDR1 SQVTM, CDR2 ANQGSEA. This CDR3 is CSVLPRQGGYGYTF. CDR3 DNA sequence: TGCAGCGTCCTTCCGCGTCAGGGCGGATATGGCTACACCTTC.

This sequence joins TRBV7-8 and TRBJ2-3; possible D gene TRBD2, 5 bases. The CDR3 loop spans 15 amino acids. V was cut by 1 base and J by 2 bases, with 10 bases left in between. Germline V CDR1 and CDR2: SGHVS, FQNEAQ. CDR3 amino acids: CASSLGGRNTDTQYF. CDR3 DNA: TGTGCCAGCAGCTTAGGCGGGCGCAACACAGATACGCAGTATTTT.

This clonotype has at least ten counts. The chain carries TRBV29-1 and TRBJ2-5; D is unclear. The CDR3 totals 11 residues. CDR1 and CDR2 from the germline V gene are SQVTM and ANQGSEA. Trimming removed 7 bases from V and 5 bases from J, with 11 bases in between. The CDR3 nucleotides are TGCAGCGGTAGGGTAGTGGAGACCCAGTACTTC. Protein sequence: CSGRVVETQYF.

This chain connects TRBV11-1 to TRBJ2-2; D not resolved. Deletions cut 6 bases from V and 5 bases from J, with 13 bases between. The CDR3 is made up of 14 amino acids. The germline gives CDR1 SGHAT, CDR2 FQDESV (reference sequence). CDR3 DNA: TGTGCCAGCAGTCCTGTAGTTGGGACCGGGGAGCTGTTTTTT. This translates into CASSPVVGTGELFF.

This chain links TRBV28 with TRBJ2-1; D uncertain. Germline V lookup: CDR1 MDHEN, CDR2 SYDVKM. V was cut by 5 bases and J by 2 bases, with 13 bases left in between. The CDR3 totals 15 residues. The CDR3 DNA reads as TGTGCCAGCAGTCTCACTCACGGCGCCTACAATGAGCAGTTCTTC. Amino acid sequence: CASSLTHGAYNEQFF.

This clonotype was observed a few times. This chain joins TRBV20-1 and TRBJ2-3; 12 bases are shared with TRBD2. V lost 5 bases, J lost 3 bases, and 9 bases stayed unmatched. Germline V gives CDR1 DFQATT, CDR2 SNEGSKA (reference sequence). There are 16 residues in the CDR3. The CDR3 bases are TGCAGTGCTCGACTCCTAGCGGGAGGGCCAACAGATACGCAGTATTTT. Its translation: CSARLLAGGPTDTQYF.

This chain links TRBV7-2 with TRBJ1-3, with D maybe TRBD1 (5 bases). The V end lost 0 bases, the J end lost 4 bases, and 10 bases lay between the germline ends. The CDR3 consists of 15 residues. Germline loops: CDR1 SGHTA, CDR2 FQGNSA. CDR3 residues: CASSLAGAPGNTIYF. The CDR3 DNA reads TGTGCCAGCAGCTTAGCTGGGGCACCGGGAAACACCATATATTTT.

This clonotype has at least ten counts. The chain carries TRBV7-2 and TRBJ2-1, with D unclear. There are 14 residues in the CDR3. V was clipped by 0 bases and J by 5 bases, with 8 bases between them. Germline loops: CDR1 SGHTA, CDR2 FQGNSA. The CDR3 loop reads CASSLARSNNEQFF. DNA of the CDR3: TGTGCCAGCAGCTTAGCGCGGTCTAACAATGAGCAGTTCTTC.

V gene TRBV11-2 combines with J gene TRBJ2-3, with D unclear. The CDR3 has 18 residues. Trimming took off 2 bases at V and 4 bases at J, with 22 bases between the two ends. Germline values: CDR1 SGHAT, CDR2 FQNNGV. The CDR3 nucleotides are TGTGCCAGCAGCTTACGTTTCGAGCTTGGCGTAATCGCAGATACGCAGTATTTT. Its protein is CASSLRFELGVIADTQYF.

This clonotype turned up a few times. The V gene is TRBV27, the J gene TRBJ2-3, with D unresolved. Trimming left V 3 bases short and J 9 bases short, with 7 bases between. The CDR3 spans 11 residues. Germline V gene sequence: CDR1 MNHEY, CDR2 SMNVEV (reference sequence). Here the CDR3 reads CASSFGLTQYF. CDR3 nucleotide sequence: TGTGCCAGCAGTTTTGGGTTAACGCAGTATTTT.

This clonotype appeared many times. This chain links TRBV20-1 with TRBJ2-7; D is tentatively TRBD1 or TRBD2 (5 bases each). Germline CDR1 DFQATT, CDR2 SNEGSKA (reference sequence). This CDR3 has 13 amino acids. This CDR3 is CSARSGSSYEQYF. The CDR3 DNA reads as TGCAGCGCCAGGTCAGGGAGCTCCTACGAGCAGTACTTC.

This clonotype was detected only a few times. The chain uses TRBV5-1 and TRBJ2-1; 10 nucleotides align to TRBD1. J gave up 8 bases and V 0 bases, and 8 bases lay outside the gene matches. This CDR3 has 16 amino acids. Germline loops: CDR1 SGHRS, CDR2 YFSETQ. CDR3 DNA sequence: TGCGCCAGCAGCTTGGCCCCGGGACAGGGGATGTATGAGCAGTTCTTC. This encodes CASSLAPGQGMYEQFF. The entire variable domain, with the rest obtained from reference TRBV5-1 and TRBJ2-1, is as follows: KAGVTQTPRYLIKTRGQQVTLSCSPISGHRSVSWYQQTPGQGLQFLFEYFSETQRNKGNFPGRFSGRQFSNSRSEMNVSTLELGDSALYLCASSLAPGQGMYEQFFGPGTRLTVL.

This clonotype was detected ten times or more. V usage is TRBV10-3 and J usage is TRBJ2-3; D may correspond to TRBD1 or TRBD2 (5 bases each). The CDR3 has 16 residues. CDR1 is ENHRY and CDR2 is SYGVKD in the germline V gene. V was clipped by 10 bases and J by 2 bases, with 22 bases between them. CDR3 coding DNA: TGTGCCACAGAGACGACCGGGACCGCCGACACAGATACGCAGTATTTT. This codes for CATETTGTADTDTQYF.

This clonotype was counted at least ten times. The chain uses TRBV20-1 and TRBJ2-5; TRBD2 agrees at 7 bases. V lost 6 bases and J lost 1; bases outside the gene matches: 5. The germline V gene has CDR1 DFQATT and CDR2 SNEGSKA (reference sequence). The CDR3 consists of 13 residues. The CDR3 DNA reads TGCAGTGCCATTATAGCGGGCCAAGAGACCCAGTACTTC. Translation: CSAIIAGQETQYF.

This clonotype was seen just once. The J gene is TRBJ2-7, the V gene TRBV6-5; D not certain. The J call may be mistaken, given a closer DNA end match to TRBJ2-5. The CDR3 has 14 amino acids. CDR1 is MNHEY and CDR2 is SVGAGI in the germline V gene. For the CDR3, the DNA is TGTGCCAGCAGTTACTGGGCAGGTGAAGAGACCCAGTACTTC. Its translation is CASSYWAGEETQYF.